What follows describes a single T cell receptor beta chain. What it binds is unknown. The data derive from a study of human T cells and chemical hapten exposure. Broader study findings: Compared with pre-sensitization or healthy control sets, expanded TCRs clustered more.

Described time point: patch test 1, 2 weeks after DPC sensitization. As to treatment: therapeutic diphenylcyclopropenone sensitization with weekly scalp DPC. It was from unfractionated whole blood that total RNA was extracted. Trimming removed 2 bases from V and 2 bases from J, with 7 bases in between. CDR1 and CDR2 from the germline V gene are MNHNY and SVGAGI (reference sequence). The CDR3 spans 13 residues. From the RACE reads, TCRdb called clonotypes with MiXCR, one entry per CDR3 protein. Among tens of thousands of distinct CDR3 sequences, roughly a tenth were seen once, and the ten largest hold 13%.

This receptor was obtained from a woman aged 40 to 50 with alopecia areata. Some clones in this sample may be carry-over from other donors' samples. The sample consisted of whole blood, taken in connection with sensitization to the hapten diphenylcyclopropenone (DPC). The V gene is TRBV6-6, the J gene TRBJ2-7; no definite D call. CDR3 sequence reads: CASSYTGPYEQYF. In nucleotides, the CDR3 is TGTGCCAGCAGTTACACCGGACCCTACGAGCAGTACTTC.